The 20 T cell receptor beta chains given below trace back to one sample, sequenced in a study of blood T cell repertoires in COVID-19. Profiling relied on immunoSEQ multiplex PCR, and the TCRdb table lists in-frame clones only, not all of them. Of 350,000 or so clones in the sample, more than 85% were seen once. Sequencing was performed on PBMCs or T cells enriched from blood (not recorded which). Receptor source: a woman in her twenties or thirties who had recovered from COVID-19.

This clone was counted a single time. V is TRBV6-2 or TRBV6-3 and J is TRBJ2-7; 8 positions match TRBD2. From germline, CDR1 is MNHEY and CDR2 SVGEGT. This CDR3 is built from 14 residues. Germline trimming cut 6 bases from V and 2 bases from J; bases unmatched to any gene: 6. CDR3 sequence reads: CASSPGGAAYEQYF. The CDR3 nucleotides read TGTGCCAGCAGCCCGGGGGGGGCAGCCTACGAGCAGTACTTC.

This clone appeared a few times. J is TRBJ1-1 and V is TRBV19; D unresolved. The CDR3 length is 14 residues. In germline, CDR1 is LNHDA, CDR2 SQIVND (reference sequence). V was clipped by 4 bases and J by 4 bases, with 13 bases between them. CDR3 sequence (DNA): TGTGCCAGTAGTAGACACGGAGAGGGCACTGAAGCTTTCTTT. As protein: CASSRHGEGTEAFF.

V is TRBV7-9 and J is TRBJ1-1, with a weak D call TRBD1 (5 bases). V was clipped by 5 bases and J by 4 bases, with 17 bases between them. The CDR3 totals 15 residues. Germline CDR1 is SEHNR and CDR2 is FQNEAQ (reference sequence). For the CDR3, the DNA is TGTGCCAGCAGCGCAAACGCGGTGGGGCCCACTGAAGCTTTCTTT. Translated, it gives CASSANAVGPTEAFF.

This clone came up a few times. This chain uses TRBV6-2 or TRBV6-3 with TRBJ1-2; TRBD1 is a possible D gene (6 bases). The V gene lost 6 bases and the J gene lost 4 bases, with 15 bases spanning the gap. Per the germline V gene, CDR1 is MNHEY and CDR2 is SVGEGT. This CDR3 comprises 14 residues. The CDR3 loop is CASSLAGAGYGYTF. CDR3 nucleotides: TGTGCCAGCAGCCTTGCGGGGGCGGGCTATGGCTACACCTTC.

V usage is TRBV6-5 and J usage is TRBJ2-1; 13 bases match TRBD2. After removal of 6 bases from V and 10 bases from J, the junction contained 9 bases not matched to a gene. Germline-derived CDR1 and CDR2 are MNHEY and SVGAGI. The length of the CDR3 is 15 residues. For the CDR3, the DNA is TGTGCCAGCAGGGTACTAGCGGGGGGGCCAGGAGAGCAGTTCTTC. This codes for CASRVLAGGPGEQFF.

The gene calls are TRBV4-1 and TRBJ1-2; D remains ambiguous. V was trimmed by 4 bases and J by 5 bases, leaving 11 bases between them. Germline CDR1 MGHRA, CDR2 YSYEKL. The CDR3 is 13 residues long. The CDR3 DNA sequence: TGCGCCAGCAGCCCCCGGGAAGGGTATGGCTACACCTTC. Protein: CASSPREGYGYTF.

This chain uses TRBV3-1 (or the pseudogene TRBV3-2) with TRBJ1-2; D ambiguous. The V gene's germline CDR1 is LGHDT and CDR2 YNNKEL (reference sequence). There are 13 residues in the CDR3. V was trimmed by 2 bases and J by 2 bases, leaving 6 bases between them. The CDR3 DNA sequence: TGTGCCAGCAGCCAACAGGAAAACTATGGCTACACCTTC. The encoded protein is CASSQQENYGYTF.

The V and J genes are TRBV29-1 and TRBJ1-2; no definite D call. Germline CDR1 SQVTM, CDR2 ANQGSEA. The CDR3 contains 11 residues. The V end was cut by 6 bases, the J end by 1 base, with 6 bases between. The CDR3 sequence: CSVADNYGYTF. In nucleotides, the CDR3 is TGCAGCGTAGCGGATAACTATGGCTACACCTTC.

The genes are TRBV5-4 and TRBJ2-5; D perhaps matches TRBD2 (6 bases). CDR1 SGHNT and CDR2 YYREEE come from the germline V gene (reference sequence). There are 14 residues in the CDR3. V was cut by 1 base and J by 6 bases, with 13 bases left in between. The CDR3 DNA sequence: TGTGCCAGCAGCTTGCGTGGAGGGCAGCAGACCCAGTACTTC. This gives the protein CASSLRGGQQTQYF.

CDR3 DNA: TGTGCCAGCAGCTTACCTCCACAGGGGGCTGATGGCTACACCTTC. It codes for CASSLPPQGADGYTF. V and J are TRBV7-2 and TRBJ1-2, with 9 positions matching TRBD1. Unmatched junction bases numbered 7, after V lost 2 bases and J lost 6 bases. CDR3 length: 15 amino acids. The V gene's germline CDR1 is SGHTA and CDR2 FQGNSA. The full variable domain, with the rest looked up from reference TRBV7-2 and TRBJ1-2, is GAGVSQSPSNKVTEKGKDVELRCDPISGHTALYWYRQSLGQGLEFLIYFQGNSAPDKSGLPSDRFSAERTGGSVSTLTIQRTQQEDSAVYLCASSLPPQGADGYTFGSGTRLTVV.

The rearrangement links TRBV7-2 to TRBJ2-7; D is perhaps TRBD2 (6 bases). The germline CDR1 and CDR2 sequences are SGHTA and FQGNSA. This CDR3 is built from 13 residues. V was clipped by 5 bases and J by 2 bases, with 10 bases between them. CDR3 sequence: CASSARTTYEQYF. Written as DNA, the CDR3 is TGTGCCAGCAGCGCCCGGACTACCTACGAGCAGTACTTC.

CDR3 coding DNA: TGTGCCAGTAGTATAGATCTGGCGGTGAATGAAAAACTGTTTTTT. Its protein product is CASSIDLAVNEKLFF. V and J are TRBV19 and TRBJ1-4, with D uncertain. The CDR3 is 15 residues long. Trimming pared 0 bases from V and 5 bases from J, leaving 10 bases between. Germline V gene data show CDR1 as LNHDA and CDR2 as SQIVND (reference sequence).

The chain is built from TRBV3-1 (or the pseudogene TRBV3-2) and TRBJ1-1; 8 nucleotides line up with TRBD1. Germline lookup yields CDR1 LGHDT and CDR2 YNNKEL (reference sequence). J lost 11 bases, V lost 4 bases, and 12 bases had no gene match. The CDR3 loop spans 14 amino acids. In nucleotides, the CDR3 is TGTGCCAGCAGCCGGGCAGGGGGCTTTGATGGCGCTTTCTTT. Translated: CASSRAGGFDGAFF.

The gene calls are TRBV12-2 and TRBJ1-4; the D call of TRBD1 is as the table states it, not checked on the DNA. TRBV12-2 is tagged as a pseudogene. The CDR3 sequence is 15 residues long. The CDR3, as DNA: TGTGCAAGTCGCAAAAGGGGATGGGGGCATGAAAAACTGTTTTTT. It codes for CASRKRGWGHEKLFF.

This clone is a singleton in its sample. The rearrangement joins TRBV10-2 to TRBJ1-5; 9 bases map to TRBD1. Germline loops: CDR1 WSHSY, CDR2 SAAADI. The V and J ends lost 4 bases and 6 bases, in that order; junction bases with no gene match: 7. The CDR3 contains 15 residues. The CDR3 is CASSGTGGAGQPQHF. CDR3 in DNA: TGCGCCAGCAGTGGAACAGGGGGCGCGGGTCAGCCCCAGCATTTT.

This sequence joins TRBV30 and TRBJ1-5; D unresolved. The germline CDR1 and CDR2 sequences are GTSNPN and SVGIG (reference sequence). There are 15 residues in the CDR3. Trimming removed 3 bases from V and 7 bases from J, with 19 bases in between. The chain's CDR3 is CAWSLGSRFDQPQHF. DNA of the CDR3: TGTGCCTGGAGCCTCGGGAGCAGGTTCGACCAGCCCCAGCATTTT.

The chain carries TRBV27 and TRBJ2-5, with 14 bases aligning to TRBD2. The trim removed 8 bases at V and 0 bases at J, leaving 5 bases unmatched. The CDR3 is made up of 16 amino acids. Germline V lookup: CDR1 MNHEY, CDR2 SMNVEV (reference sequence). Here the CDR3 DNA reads TGTGCCAGCGGACTAGCGGGGGGACCGTACCAAGAGACCCAGTACTTC. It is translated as CASGLAGGPYQETQYF.

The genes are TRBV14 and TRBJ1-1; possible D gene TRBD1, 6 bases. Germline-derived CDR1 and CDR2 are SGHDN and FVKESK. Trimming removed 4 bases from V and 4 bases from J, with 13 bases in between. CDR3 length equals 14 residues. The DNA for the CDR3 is TGTGCCAGCAGCCGAGCGCAGGGGTTCACTGAAGCTTTCTTT. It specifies CASSRAQGFTEAFF.

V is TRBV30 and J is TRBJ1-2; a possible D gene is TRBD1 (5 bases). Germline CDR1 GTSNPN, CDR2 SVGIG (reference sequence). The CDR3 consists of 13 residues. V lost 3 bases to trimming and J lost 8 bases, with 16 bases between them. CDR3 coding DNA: TGTGCCTGGAGGGACGCCCGATGGGGCGGCTACACCTTC. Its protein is CAWRDARWGGYTF.

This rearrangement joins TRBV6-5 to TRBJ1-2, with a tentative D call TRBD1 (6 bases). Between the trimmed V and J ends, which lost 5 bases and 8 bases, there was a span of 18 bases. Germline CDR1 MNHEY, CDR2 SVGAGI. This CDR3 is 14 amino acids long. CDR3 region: CASSRGGQSDGYTF. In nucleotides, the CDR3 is TGTGCCAGCAGTCGGGGTGGACAGTCCGACGGCTACACCTTC.